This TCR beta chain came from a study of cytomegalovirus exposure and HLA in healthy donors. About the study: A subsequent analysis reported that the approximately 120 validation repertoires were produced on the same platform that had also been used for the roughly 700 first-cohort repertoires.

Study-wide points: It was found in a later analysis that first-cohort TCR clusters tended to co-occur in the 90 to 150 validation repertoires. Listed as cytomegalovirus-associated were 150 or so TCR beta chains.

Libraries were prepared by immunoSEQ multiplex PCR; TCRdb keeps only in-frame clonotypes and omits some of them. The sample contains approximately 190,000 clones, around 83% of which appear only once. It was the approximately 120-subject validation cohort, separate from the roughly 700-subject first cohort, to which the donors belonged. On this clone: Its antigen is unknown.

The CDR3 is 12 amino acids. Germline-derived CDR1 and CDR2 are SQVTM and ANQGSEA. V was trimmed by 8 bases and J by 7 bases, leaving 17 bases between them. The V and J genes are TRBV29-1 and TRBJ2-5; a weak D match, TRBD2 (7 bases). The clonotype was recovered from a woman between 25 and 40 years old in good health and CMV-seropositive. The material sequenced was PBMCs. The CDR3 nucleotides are TGCAGCACCTGGGACACGGGAGGGACCCAGTACTTC. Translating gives CSTWDTGGTQYF.